The 8 T cell receptor beta chains below all came from one sample that was sequenced in a study of cytomegalovirus exposure and HLA in healthy donors. PCR involved 60 Vbeta and 13 Jbeta primers. TCRdb's table, derived via immunoSEQ multiplex PCR, lists solely in-frame clones and lacks some. The sample has roughly 100,000 clones, around four fifths seen once. The specimen was PBMCs. Every receptor here comes from a man in his forties in good health and CMV-seronegative.

The CDR3 sequence is CASSSTGTWDQGGYTF. The CDR3 bases are TGTGCCAGCAGTTCCACAGGGACCTGGGATCAGGGTGGCTACACCTTC. The V call is TRBV7-6, the J call TRBJ1-2; TRBD1 might be the D (6 bases). The ends were cut back, 6 bases at V and 7 bases at J, with 24 bases in the middle. CDR1 and CDR2 from the germline V gene are SGHVS and FNYEAQ. The CDR3 loop spans 16 amino acids. The entire variable domain, with the rest obtained from reference TRBV7-6 and TRBJ1-2, is as follows: GAGVSQSPRYKVTKRGQDVALRCDPISGHVSLYWYRQALGQGPEFLTYFNYEAQQDKSGLPNDRFSAERPEGSISTLTIQRTEQRDSAMYRCASSSTGTWDQGGYTFGSGTRLTVV.

The chain recombines TRBV19 with TRBJ1-1; the D is unclear. The CDR3 is made up of 12 amino acids. Trimming took off 6 bases at V and 6 bases at J, with 11 bases between the two ends. Germline CDR1 LNHDA, CDR2 SQIVND (reference sequence). CDR3 bases: TGTGCCAGTAGCCTCGAGTTCGCTGAAGCTTTCTTT. This codes for CASSLEFAEAFF.

The V and J genes are TRBV30 and TRBJ1-5; 7 bases line up with TRBD1. This CDR3 is 14 amino acids long. Looked up from germline, CDR1 is GTSNPN and CDR2 is SVGIG (reference sequence). With 4 bases clipped from V and 6 bases from J, the junction kept 9 bases outside the gene matches. The CDR3 nucleotides read TGTGCCTGGAAAGACAGGGAGGAAATTCAGCCCCAGCATTTT. This gives the protein CAWKDREEIQPQHF. Full variable domain (remainder filled in from reference TRBV30 and TRBJ1-5): SQTIHQWPATLVQPVGSPLSLECTVEGTSNPNLYWYRQAAGRGLQLLFYSVGIGQISSEVPQNLSASRPQDRQFILSSKKLLLSDSGFYLCAWKDREEIQPQHFGDGTRLSIL.

The V call is TRBV5-1, the J call TRBJ2-3; 10 nucleotides agree with TRBD2. The CDR3 sequence is 14 residues long. Germline values: CDR1 SGHRS, CDR2 YFSETQ. J lost 0 bases, V lost 8 bases, and 3 bases had no gene match. CDR3 sequence (DNA): TGCGCCAGTCAGCGGGGGGGCAGCACAGATACGCAGTATTTT. Protein: CASQRGGSTDTQYF.

The chain recombines TRBV15 with TRBJ1-2; TRBD1 matches 9 bases. The CDR3 contains 15 residues. In germline, CDR1 is LNHNV, CDR2 YYDKDF (reference sequence). With 3 bases clipped from V and 7 bases from J, the junction kept 9 bases outside the gene matches. The CDR3 sequence: CATSRYPGQGSGYTF. CDR3 sequence (DNA): TGTGCCACCAGCAGGTACCCGGGACAGGGTTCTGGCTACACCTTC.

The genes are TRBV25-1 and TRBJ2-7, with 7 positions matching TRBD1. The germline V gene has CDR1 MGHDK and CDR2 SYGVNS. The J segment lost 1 base and the V segment lost 11 bases, leaving 11 bases of the junction unmatched. CDR3 length: 14 residues. CDR3 sequence reads: CAVEPDRESYEQYF. CDR3 in DNA: TGTGCCGTAGAACCCGACAGGGAATCCTACGAGCAGTACTTC.

This chain links TRBV29-1 with TRBJ1-1, with D maybe TRBD1 (5 bases). The CDR3 consists of 14 residues. The germline gives CDR1 SQVTM, CDR2 ANQGSEA. Trimming left V 8 bases short and J 2 bases short, with 18 bases between. The CDR3 reads CSHGGGTANTEAFF. Here the CDR3 DNA reads TGCAGCCACGGGGGGGGGACGGCAAACACTGAAGCTTTCTTT.

The chain carries TRBV6-6 and TRBJ1-4; tentative D call: TRBD1 (6 bases). V lost 6 bases and J 3 bases, leaving 17 bases between the germline ends. Germline CDR1 reads MNHNY; CDR2 reads SVGAGI (reference sequence). The CDR3 consists of 16 residues. CDR3: CASSHDGTRANEKLFF. CDR3 in DNA: TGTGCCAGCAGCCACGACGGGACACGGGCTAATGAAAAACTGTTTTTT.